This T cell receptor (beta chain) emerged from a study of cytomegalovirus exposure and HLA in healthy donors. PCR amplification relied on 60 Vbeta primers (plus 13 Jbeta primers). Clones were read by immunoSEQ multiplex PCR, and TCRdb kept only the in-frame ones, dropping some. The data hold 140,000 to 150,000 clones, with about three quarters observed a single time. The CDR3 is made up of 17 amino acids. Germline lookup yields CDR1 SEHNR and CDR2 FQNEAQ (reference sequence). The J segment lost 5 bases and the V segment lost 11 bases, leaving 18 bases of the junction unmatched. Sequencing input: PBMCs. The chain joins TRBV7-9 to TRBJ2-7; 13 bases fit TRBD2. This receptor was obtained from a middle-aged man in good health and CMV-seronegative. CDR3 protein: CAARPSGTSGMEDEQYF. The CDR3 DNA reads TGTGCCGCTCGTCCCTCCGGGACTAGCGGGATGGAGGACGAGCAGTACTTC.